This TCR beta chain is from a study of shared clonotypes between healthy human individuals (TCRdb year 2020). Some background on the complete study: The cohort comprised a couple of women and a few men aged 18 to 49 years. For each donor, CD4 naive and CD4 memory were each run on three plates, CD8 naive on two plates, and CD8 memory on one plate. To estimate repertoire size and how much clonotypes are shared between individuals, the study performed deep sequencing of blood TCR repertoires from a few healthy adults. Between about 0.8 and 9 billion PBMCs per donor were obtained by leukapheresis. Libraries were prepared and TCR repertoires were sequenced by different laboratories using diverse techniques, in order to increase sequencing depth and limit assay-specific biases. Results the study describes overall, beyond this receptor: Naive subsets generally had larger estimated clonotype richness than memory subsets did. Clonotypes shared by all four sorted-subset donors showed higher generation probabilities than non-shared clonotypes. Because the study included only a small number of donors, the genetic and exposure-history diversity represented was limited. Incomplete sequencing was indicated by rarefaction of sorted-subset datasets, despite the large sequencing depth. When a handful of donors were compared, the shared fraction of clonotypes was approximately 5% for naive CD4, around 3.6% for naive CD8, about 2.4% for memory CD4, and less than 0.45% for memory CD8. Sampling was limited to blood, and TCR repertoires in tissue likely differ from TCR repertoires in blood. Based on pairwise subsampling, the degree of clonotype sharing among donors was expected to be affected by sequencing depth.

Using the deep immunoSEQ assay, TCR CDR3 regions were amplified from genomic DNA by multiplex PCR. Genomic DNA extracted from each cell subset was distributed evenly over all wells of several immunoSEQ 96-well plates, and each plate served as one replicate. For sorted subsets, 150 to 200 ng genomic DNA, equal to 25,000 to 35,000 T cell genomes, was loaded into each replicate PCR. Purified libraries were quantified with a Qubit 3.0 fluorometer, sized on a Bioanalyzer 2100, and re-quantified with the KAPA Library Quantification kit. A separate single-read 150-cycle Illumina NextSeq 550 flow cell was used to sequence each immunoSEQ 96-well plate. The source study handled its data this way. Because only junctional sequences without quality scores were contained in the immunoSEQ output, filtering matching that applied to full-length reads could not be performed. Sequences were annotated with PyIR, a Python wrapper for IgBLAST v1.9, using IMGT germline references to assign V/J genes and CDR3. Reads were filtered out if the reads had weak V/J assignments (E-value above 1e-6), no CDR3, stop codons, out-of-frame junctions, or ambiguous translated residues. V3J clonotypes were defined as sequences sharing an identical inferred V gene, J gene, and CDR3 amino acid sequence. Percentage overlap between repertoires was computed as shared unique clonotypes divided by the size of the smaller repertoire. Three approaches were used to assess repertoire richness: RTK rarefaction, the Chao1 estimator, and Recon v2.1 estimates of unobserved clonotypes. OLGA was used to compute generation probabilities for all TCRbeta clonotypes that the gDNA method yielded from four donors. TCRdb took this table from immuneACCESS and kept in-frame rearrangements with V and J called. Such tables lack part of the clones; where checked against another copy, unresolved V genes explain under half of the gap, and the rest is unexplained. That table gives V, J and clone size, and the DNA gave D and trimming. The sample includes about 2.2 million clones, with roughly 93% observed a single time. The ten largest account for more than 1.5% of the sample.

CD8 naive samples were obtained by positive selection for CCR7 among CD45RO-negative cells, yielding a CD45RA+CCR7+ population from which TemRA cells were excluded. Donors were healthy HIV-negative adults with no recently reported acute infections or vaccinations. Every donor was a Caucasian adult living in Nashville, Tennessee, USA. Blood was obtained by leukapheresis, after which PBMCs were separated by Ficoll-Histopaque density gradient centrifugation and cryopreserved in liquid nitrogen vapor phase. Analytical flow cytometry was used to check the purity and quantity of each magnetically sorted T cell population. Genomic DNA was isolated from every sorted fraction and measured by UV absorbance on a Nanodrop 2000c. As for this clone: It has no known antigen specificity. There are no base qualities to consult, and no much larger clone falls within one base.

From the cysteine up to the phenylalanine, the CDR3 has a length of 15 residues. Only CDR3 DNA is held: 45 bases, read in frame from base 1. CDR1 is given as SQVTM and CDR2 as ANQGSEA, both from the germline V gene. V and J are truncated by 6 bases and 0 bases respectively, leaving an intervening sequence of 14 bases. Sample: naive CD8+ T cells from PBMCs. According to the study, the label for this sample's cell subset or site signals: CD45RA+CCR7+. This TCR came from a man aged 18 to 30 in good health. Some clones in this sample may be carry-over from other donors' samples. The chain is encoded by TRBV29-1 joined to TRBJ2-2, with TRBD1 as a weak D call on 7 bases. The DNA sequence is TGCAGCGTAGGGCGGGACAGCCCGAACACCGGGGAGCTGTTTTTT. It codes for CSVGRDSPNTGELFF.